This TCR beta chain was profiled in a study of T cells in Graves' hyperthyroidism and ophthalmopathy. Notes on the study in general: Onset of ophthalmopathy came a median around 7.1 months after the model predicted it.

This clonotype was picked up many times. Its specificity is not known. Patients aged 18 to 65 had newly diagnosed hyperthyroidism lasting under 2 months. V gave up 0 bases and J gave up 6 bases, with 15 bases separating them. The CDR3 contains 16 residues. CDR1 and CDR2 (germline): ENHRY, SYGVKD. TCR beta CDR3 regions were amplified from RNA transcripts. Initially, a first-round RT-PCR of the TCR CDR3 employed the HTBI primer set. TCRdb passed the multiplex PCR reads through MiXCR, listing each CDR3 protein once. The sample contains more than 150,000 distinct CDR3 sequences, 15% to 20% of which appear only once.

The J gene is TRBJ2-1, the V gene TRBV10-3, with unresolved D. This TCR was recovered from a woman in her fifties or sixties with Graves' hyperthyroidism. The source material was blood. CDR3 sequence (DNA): TGTGCCATCAGTGAGTCGAACCGGGCCATGTCCAATGAGCAGTTCTTC. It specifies CAISESNRAMSNEQFF.